A single sample gave rise to the 22 T cell receptor beta chains below, sequenced in a study of T cell changes during pregnancy in multiple sclerosis. Using immunoSEQ multiplex PCR, the repertoire was profiled, and TCRdb retains in-frame clones only, with some absent. The table records under 70,000 clones, around 91% of them present only once. This specimen consisted of peripheral blood, obtained in the third trimester of pregnancy. The receptors shown here come from a female donor in good health, enrolled as a control in a pregnancy study.

This chain links TRBV5-4 with TRBJ1-2, with D uncertain. The CDR3 covers 12 residues. V lost 7 bases and J lost 4, with 11 bases in between. In germline, CDR1 is SGHNT, CDR2 YYREEE (reference sequence). The CDR3 reads CASSPGAYGYTF. In DNA form, the CDR3 reads TGTGCCAGCTCCCCAGGCGCCTATGGCTACACCTTC.

CDR3 residues: CASSRRDSNTGELFF. CDR3 DNA: TGCGCCAGCAGCCGTCGGGACTCTAACACCGGGGAGCTGTTTTTT. The V call is TRBV4-1, the J call TRBJ2-2, with D possibly being TRBD2 (6 bases). Trimming left V 4 bases short and J 2 bases short, with 11 bases between. Germline CDR1 reads MGHRA; CDR2 reads YSYEKL. This CDR3 comprises 15 residues.

This sequence joins TRBV11-1 and TRBJ1-4, with 7 bases matching TRBD1. The CDR3 is 15 residues long. Germline V gene sequence: CDR1 SGHAT, CDR2 FQDESV (reference sequence). Trimming at V came to 6 bases and at J to 5 bases, leaving 9 bases not matched to a gene. This CDR3 is CASSLSGTANEKLFF. DNA for the CDR3: TGTGCCAGCAGTCTATCCGGGACAGCAAATGAAAAACTGTTTTTT.

The chain recombines TRBV9 with TRBJ1-4; D possibly corresponds to TRBD1 (5 bases). The CDR3 loop spans 15 amino acids. Germline-derived CDR1 and CDR2 are SGDLS and YYNGEE. Trimming shortened V by 0 bases and J by 6 bases, and 12 bases separated the two germline ends. The CDR3 loop reads CASSVGAQGYEKLFF. In DNA form, the CDR3 reads TGTGCCAGCAGCGTAGGAGCCCAGGGCTATGAAAAACTGTTTTTT.

The chain is built from TRBV9 and TRBJ2-3; D gene unclear. The CDR3 is made up of 14 amino acids. Germline V gene sequence: CDR1 SGDLS, CDR2 YYNGEE. V was clipped by 3 bases and J by 4 bases, with 12 bases between them. The CDR3 loop reads CASSGRFEADTQYF. The CDR3 DNA is TGTGCCAGCAGCGGCCGGTTTGAGGCAGATACGCAGTATTTT.

The rearrangement joins TRBV2 to TRBJ1-2; 11 nucleotides align to TRBD1. V gave up 2 bases and J gave up 4 bases; unmatched junction bases: 15. This CDR3 spans 19 amino acids. Germline V gives CDR1 SNHLY, CDR2 FYNNEI. The CDR3: CASSERKGFGQGAFYGYTF. Written as DNA, the CDR3 is TGTGCCAGCAGTGAACGTAAGGGGTTCGGACAGGGGGCCTTCTATGGCTACACCTTC. Looking up the rest from reference TRBV2 and TRBJ1-2 gives the full variable domain: EPEVTQTPSHQVTQMGQEVILRCVPISNHLYFYWYRQILGQKVEFLVSFYNNEISEKSEIFDDQFSVERPDGSNFTLKIRSTKLEDSAMYFCASSERKGFGQGAFYGYTFGSGTRLTVV.

The gene calls are TRBV2 and TRBJ2-5; 9 nucleotides line up with TRBD2. V lost 7 bases and J lost 7; bases outside the gene matches: 7. CDR3 length: 13 residues. The germline gives CDR1 SNHLY, CDR2 FYNNEI. CDR3 protein: CASTSTSGPTQYF. The DNA of the CDR3 is TGTGCCAGCACTAGTACTAGCGGGCCGACCCAGTACTTC.

The chain employs TRBV30 and TRBJ1-2; 8 bases fit TRBD1. Germline values: CDR1 GTSNPN, CDR2 SVGIG (reference sequence). The CDR3 sequence is 13 residues long. V dropped 4 bases and J dropped 7; count of bases not matched to a gene: 8. The chain's CDR3 is CAWTGGFFFGYTF. In nucleotides, the CDR3 is TGTGCCTGGACAGGGGGCTTTTTTTTTGGCTACACCTTC.

The chain recombines TRBV29-1 with TRBJ1-1; D uncertain. The CDR3 has 11 residues. Trimming took 6 bases from V and 6 from J, leaving 11 bases between them. Germline CDR1 reads SQVTM; CDR2 reads ANQGSEA. The CDR3 loop is CSVVDYPEAFF. The CDR3 coding sequence is TGCAGCGTCGTAGATTACCCTGAAGCTTTCTTT.

CDR3 sequence reads: CASTRGMGDTGELFF. The CDR3 DNA follows: TGTGCCAGCACCCGGGGTATGGGAGACACCGGGGAGCTGTTTTTT. The rearrangement joins TRBV5-6 to TRBJ2-2; a weak D match, TRBD2 (5 bases). CDR3 length: 15 residues. V gave up 6 bases and J gave up 3 bases, with 15 bases separating them. The germline CDR1 and CDR2 sequences are SGHDT and YYEEEE.

This clone was seen a few times. The chain has TRBV19 and TRBJ2-5, with TRBD2 matching 8 bases. Trimming removed 8 bases from V and 7 bases from J; junction bases left unmatched: 9. This CDR3 has 13 amino acids. Germline V gives CDR1 LNHDA, CDR2 SQIVND (reference sequence). The CDR3 coding sequence is TGTGCCAGTTCTACCGGGACTAGAGGGACCCAGTACTTC. Its translation is CASSTGTRGTQYF.

A few counts support this clone. This rearrangement joins TRBV18 to TRBJ1-4; 10 bases align to TRBD1. From germline, CDR1 is KGHSH and CDR2 LQKENI. V was pared by 3 bases and J by 6 bases, with 4 bases of the junction left unmatched. CDR3 length: 15 amino acids. CDR3 residues: CASSPSGTGDEKLFF. In nucleotides, the CDR3 is TGTGCCAGCTCACCCTCCGGGACAGGGGATGAAAAACTGTTTTTT.

This clone occurred once. The rearrangement uses TRBV6-5 and TRBJ2-2; the D gene is possibly TRBD1 (6 bases). Germline V gene data show CDR1 as MNHEY and CDR2 as SVGAGI. V lost 5 bases and J lost 4, with 14 bases in between. The CDR3 is 15 residues long. CDR3 coding DNA: TGTGCCAGCAGTCCGACAGGCGGTATCACCGGGGAGCTGTTTTTT. Translating gives CASSPTGGITGELFF.

This chain links TRBV5-6 with TRBJ2-2, with TRBD1 matching 12 bases. J gave up 5 bases and V 4 bases, and 12 bases lay outside the gene matches. This CDR3 is 18 amino acids long. Germline-derived CDR1 and CDR2 are SGHDT and YYEEEE. In DNA, the CDR3 is TGTGCCAGCAGCCTCTATGGCCCGGGACAGGGGGCAACCGGGGAGCTGTTTTTT. Translating it yields CASSLYGPGQGATGELFF.

V and J are TRBV21-1 and TRBJ1-1; the DNA was not compared with TRBD1, the D call given in the table. TRBV21-1 is a known pseudogene. The CDR3 spans 15 residues. The CDR3 coding sequence is TGTGCCAGCAGCATGAAGGGACAGGGTAACACTGAAGCTTTCTTT. Protein product: CASSMKGQGNTEAFF.

This clone was recorded once. The V gene is TRBV7-2, the J gene TRBJ2-7; 7 bases align to TRBD1. The J segment lost 5 bases and the V segment lost 6 bases, leaving 4 bases of the junction unmatched. The CDR3 has 12 amino acids. Germline loops: CDR1 SGHTA, CDR2 FQGNSA. For the CDR3, the DNA is TGTGCCAGCAGTGTACAGGGGAACGAGCAGTACTTC. It specifies CASSVQGNEQYF.

V gene TRBV5-6 combines with J gene TRBJ1-3; TRBD1 aligns across 7 bases. CDR1 and CDR2 from the germline V gene are SGHDT and YYEEEE. The CDR3 runs to 15 residues. With 3 bases clipped from V and 4 bases from J, the junction kept 7 bases outside the gene matches. CDR3 sequence reads: CASSSPTGMGNTIYF. CDR3 nucleotides: TGTGCCAGCAGCTCACCGACAGGGATGGGAAACACCATATATTTT.

The chain couples TRBV28 to TRBJ1-1, with TRBD1 matching over 8 bases. The CDR3 spans 13 residues. Losses at the gene ends were 7 bases for V and 7 bases for J; bases not matched to a gene: 8. Looked up from germline, CDR1 is MDHEN and CDR2 is SYDVKM. CDR3 sequence (DNA): TGTGCCAGCAAATTCAGGGGGCGCGGTGAAGCTTTCTTT. It encodes CASKFRGRGEAFF.

This clone occurred once. The V call is TRBV27, the J call TRBJ2-3, with D possibly TRBD1 on 5 matching bases. Trimming took 3 bases from V and 7 from J, leaving 8 bases between them. Germline V gene data show CDR1 as MNHEY and CDR2 as SMNVEV (reference sequence). This CDR3 has 12 residues. CDR3 in DNA: TGTGCCAGCAGTTTGGGGCGGCATACGCAGTATTTT. This sequence encodes CASSLGRHTQYF.

This chain joins TRBV18 and TRBJ1-1; the D gene is possibly TRBD1 (5 bases). The CDR3 has 14 residues. V lost 6 bases to trimming and J lost 1 base, with 12 bases between them. Looked up from germline, CDR1 is KGHSH and CDR2 is LQKENI. The CDR3 DNA is TGTGCCAGCTCGTTTGGGGCCACGAACACTGAAGCTTTCTTT. This translates into CASSFGATNTEAFF. The full variable domain, with the rest looked up from reference TRBV18 and TRBJ1-1, is NAGVMQNPRHLVRRRGQEARLRCSPMKGHSHVYWYRQLPEEGLKFMVYLQKENIIDESGMPKERFSAEFPKEGPSILRIQQVVRGDSAAYFCASSFGATNTEAFFGQGTRLTVV.

The chain is built from TRBV6-5 and TRBJ1-5, with 8 bases aligning to TRBD1. Germline CDR1 is MNHEY and CDR2 is SVGAGI. The CDR3 covers 15 residues. V gave up 8 bases and J gave up 7 bases; unmatched junction bases: 13. CDR3 residues: CASARSGGALQPQHF. In DNA, the CDR3 is TGTGCCAGCGCCCGATCAGGGGGCGCATTGCAGCCCCAGCATTTT.

This chain uses TRBV5-4 with TRBJ2-7; no clear D gene. Germline CDR1 SGHNT, CDR2 YYREEE (reference sequence). CDR3 length: 14 amino acids. V lost 1 base, J lost 2 bases, and 10 bases lay in between. The CDR3 nucleotides read TGTGCCAGCAGCTTGTCAGATCAAGCCTACGAGCAGTACTTC. It yields the protein CASSLSDQAYEQYF.